A single sample gave rise to the 30 T cell receptor beta chains below, sequenced in a study of cytomegalovirus exposure and HLA in healthy donors. In the PCR, 60 Vbeta and 13 Jbeta primers were used. The repertoire was sequenced with immunoSEQ multiplex PCR; TCRdb's copy has only in-frame clones and lacks some. Here the sample spans about 160,000 clones, less than 90% being singletons. Input material: PBMCs. Source of these receptors: a man between 18 and 29 years old in good health and CMV-seronegative.

The chain links TRBV7-9 to TRBJ2-7, with D possibly matching TRBD2 (5 bases). Germline CDR1 is SEHNR and CDR2 is FQNEAQ (reference sequence). V shed 5 bases and J shed 5 bases, with 10 bases lying between them. The CDR3 length is 12 residues. The DNA of the CDR3 is TGTGCCAGCAGCCACCCCGGGGACGAGCAGTACTTC. Its protein product is CASSHPGDEQYF. Combining the CDR3 with reference TRBV7-9 and TRBJ2-7 gives the whole variable domain DTGVSQNPRHKITKRGQNVTFRCDPISEHNRLYWYRQTLGQGPEFLTYFQNEAQLEKSRLLSDRFSAERPKGSFSTLEIQRTEQGDSAMYLCASSHPGDEQYFGPGTRLTVT.

In this sample, this clone turned up once. The chain joins TRBV4-3 to TRBJ2-5; TRBD2 aligns across 11 bases. CDR1 LGHNA and CDR2 YSLEER come from the germline V gene. Germline trimming cut 4 bases from V and 2 bases from J; bases unmatched to any gene: 6. The CDR3 spans 16 residues. The CDR3 protein is CASSPGTSGFQETQYF. In DNA form, the CDR3 reads TGCGCCAGCAGCCCTGGGACTAGCGGATTTCAAGAGACCCAGTACTTC.

This clone occurred once. This sequence joins TRBV11-2 and TRBJ2-6; D not certain. Trimming removed 8 bases at V and 4 bases at J, with 12 bases between. Per the germline V gene, CDR1 is SGHAT and CDR2 is FQNNGV. CDR3 size: 14 residues. The CDR3 region has the DNA TGTGCCAGCCCGCGGTTGGCAGGGGCCAACGTCCTGACTTTC. It specifies CASPRLAGANVLTF.

The chain couples TRBV28 to TRBJ1-2, with D unresolved. The CDR3 totals 13 residues. V was cut by 7 bases and J by 5 bases, with 14 bases left in between. Per the germline V gene, CDR1 is MDHEN and CDR2 is SYDVKM. The CDR3, as DNA: TGTGCCAGCACCCCGGAGTGGCAGTATGGCTACACCTTC. Translated, it gives CASTPEWQYGYTF.

The V call is TRBV7-9, the J call TRBJ1-6; D call uncertain. The V gene lost 1 base and the J gene lost 0 bases, with 4 bases spanning the gap. The CDR3 sequence is 15 residues long. Germline CDR1 reads SEHNR; CDR2 reads FQNEAQ (reference sequence). CDR3 sequence: CASSLGSSYNSPLHF. For the CDR3, the DNA is TGTGCCAGCAGCTTAGGGAGCTCCTATAATTCACCCCTCCACTTT.

V usage is TRBV7-9 and J usage is TRBJ2-5; 8 nucleotides match TRBD2. Germline CDR1 and CDR2: SEHNR and FQNEAQ (reference sequence). This CDR3 spans 16 amino acids. Germline trimming cut 3 bases from V and 4 bases from J; bases unmatched to any gene: 10. The CDR3 coding sequence is TGTGCCAGCAGCTTTAGAAGCGATAGCGGGACAGAGACCCAGTACTTC. It codes for CASSFRSDSGTETQYF.

The J gene is TRBJ2-1, the V gene TRBV11-2, with D perhaps TRBD2 (5 bases). The germline V gene has CDR1 SGHAT and CDR2 FQNNGV. The V end was cut by 1 base, the J end by 9 bases, with 13 bases between. CDR3 size: 14 residues. CDR3 region: CASSLGAGEFEQFF. CDR3 coding DNA: TGTGCCAGCAGCTTAGGGGCGGGTGAGTTTGAGCAGTTCTTC.

The rearrangement joins TRBV18 to TRBJ1-2, with TRBD1 identical over 11 bases. This CDR3 has 19 residues. CDR1 KGHSH and CDR2 LQKENI come from the germline V gene. The ends lost 4 bases at V and 7 bases at J; junction bases unmatched: 20. The CDR3 DNA reads as TGTGCCAGCTCACTCACCTACCTGGGACAGGGGGACGCCCGCGTTGGCTACACCTTC. It yields the protein CASSLTYLGQGDARVGYTF.

CDR3 DNA sequence: TGCGCCAGCAGTGAAGACCATCGGGACAGCTATGGCTACACCTTC. This encodes CASSEDHRDSYGYTF. The rearrangement links TRBV10-2 to TRBJ1-2, with 7 bases matching TRBD1. CDR1 WSHSY and CDR2 SAAADI come from the germline V gene. This CDR3 is 15 amino acids long. V dropped 3 bases and J dropped 4; count of bases not matched to a gene: 8.

Turning to this clone: The junction departs from germline at one end; a sequencing error may be responsible. This sequence joins TRBV7-9 and TRBJ2-5; D is possibly TRBD2 (7 bases). CDR3 length equals 16 residues. Germline CDR1 reads SEHNR; CDR2 reads FQNEAQ (reference sequence). The CDR3 DNA reads TGTTCCAGCAGCCCCCTTAGAGGGGGGGCTAGAGAGACCCAGTACTTC. It specifies CSSSPLRGGARETQYF.

The J gene is TRBJ2-3, the V gene TRBV20-1; no reliable D call. CDR3 length equals 11 residues. The V gene lost 5 bases and the J gene lost 6 bases, with 9 bases spanning the gap. Looked up from germline, CDR1 is DFQATT and CDR2 is SNEGSKA (reference sequence). The CDR3 is CSARSEDTQYF. In nucleotides, the CDR3 is TGCAGTGCTCGTTCGGAGGATACGCAGTATTTT.

The CDR3: CASHLPGTMNTEAFF. CDR3 nucleotide sequence: TGTGCCAGCCATCTACCGGGGACAATGAACACTGAAGCTTTCTTT. The V gene is TRBV5-6, the J gene TRBJ1-1; possibly TRBD1 for D (6 bases). Germline V gene lookup returns CDR1 SGHDT and CDR2 YYEEEE. CDR3 length: 15 amino acids. V was pared by 7 bases and J by 0 bases, with 16 bases between.

This clone was observed a single time. The chain uses TRBV10-3 and TRBJ2-7, with TRBD2 matching 7 bases. V shed 7 bases, J shed 7 bases, and the junction held 10 bases outside the gene matches. The CDR3 totals 13 residues. Germline loops: CDR1 ENHRY, CDR2 SYGVKD. Written as DNA, the CDR3 is TGTGCCATCAAGGGCGGGAGTTTGTGGGAGCAGTACTTC. Amino acids: CAIKGGSLWEQYF.

The gene calls are TRBV7-9 and TRBJ1-6; D ambiguous. CDR1 and CDR2 from the germline V gene are SEHNR and FQNEAQ (reference sequence). This CDR3 contains 15 residues. V gave up 5 bases and J gave up 0 bases, with 8 bases separating them. The CDR3 here is CASSVGSSYNSPLHF. CDR3 nucleotide sequence: TGTGCCAGCAGCGTCGGGAGCTCCTATAATTCACCCCTCCACTTT.

The chain joins TRBV6-5 to TRBJ2-7; possible D gene TRBD2, 6 bases. Trimming took 6 bases from V and 1 from J, leaving 13 bases between them. The CDR3 covers 14 residues. Germline V gene lookup returns CDR1 MNHEY and CDR2 SVGAGI. The CDR3 reads CASRSDYLSYEQYF. The CDR3 DNA is TGTGCCAGCAGATCGGACTACCTATCCTACGAGCAGTACTTC.

The V call is TRBV28, the J call TRBJ2-3; TRBD2 aligns across 8 bases. Per the germline V gene, CDR1 is MDHEN and CDR2 is SYDVKM. Trimming cost V 2 bases and J 0 bases; bases outside gene matches: 4. This CDR3 region has 16 residues. The CDR3 spells CASSLRASGSTDTQYF. CDR3 nucleotide sequence: TGTGCCAGCAGTTTAAGGGCTAGCGGGAGCACAGATACGCAGTATTTT.

The chain is built from TRBV20-1 and TRBJ2-3, with TRBD2 as a possible D gene (6 bases). This CDR3 contains 11 residues. Germline V gene sequence: CDR1 DFQATT, CDR2 SNEGSKA (reference sequence). V lost 5 bases to trimming and J lost 5 bases, with 8 bases between them. CDR3 amino acids: CSAWGVDTQYF. The DNA of the CDR3 is TGCAGTGCTTGGGGGGTAGATACGCAGTATTTT.

V and J are TRBV7-2 and TRBJ2-7; the D gene is possibly TRBD2 (6 bases). The CDR3 has 15 residues. The V gene's germline CDR1 is SGHTA and CDR2 FQGNSA. Trimming stripped 1 base from V and 3 bases from J, with 13 bases between. The CDR3 DNA follows: TGTGCCAGCAGCTTAGGGGGGAGGAGGGGCTACGAGCAGTACTTC. This codes for CASSLGGRRGYEQYF.

The rearrangement uses TRBV29-1 and TRBJ2-1; 8 bases are a match to TRBD2. With 0 bases clipped from V and 8 bases from J, the junction kept 9 bases outside the gene matches. The CDR3 is 15 amino acids. Germline V gene sequence: CDR1 SQVTM, CDR2 ANQGSEA. CDR3 sequence reads: CSVEESGGIIDEQFF. The CDR3 bases are TGCAGCGTTGAAGAGTCGGGAGGGATCATTGATGAGCAGTTCTTC.

V gene TRBV7-2 combines with J gene TRBJ2-7, with TRBD1 as a possible D gene (6 bases). Germline CDR1 reads SGHTA; CDR2 reads FQGNSA. This CDR3 comprises 13 residues. V was clipped by 5 bases and J by 3 bases, with 11 bases between them. The CDR3 is CASSTTGIYEQYF. The CDR3 DNA reads TGTGCCAGCAGCACAACAGGGATCTACGAGCAGTACTTC.

The gene calls are TRBV9 and TRBJ2-5; TRBD1 matches at 8 bases. The CDR3 loop spans 17 amino acids. Germline lookup yields CDR1 SGDLS and CDR2 YYNGEE. Trimming cost V 3 bases and J 1 base; bases outside gene matches: 11. In nucleotides, the CDR3 is TGTGCCAGCAGCGCCCGGCGAGGGGACAGGAGCCAAGAGACCCAGTACTTC. Translation gives CASSARRGDRSQETQYF.

This chain links TRBV6-5 with TRBJ2-5; D not resolved. Germline loops: CDR1 MNHEY, CDR2 SVGAGI. The CDR3 is made up of 15 amino acids. V lost 0 bases to trimming and J lost 2 bases, with 10 bases between them. CDR3 in DNA: TGTGCCAGCAGTTACTCGAGGCAGTCTCAAGAGACCCAGTACTTC. It encodes CASSYSRQSQETQYF.

The chain recombines TRBV27 with TRBJ1-2; no definite D call. The length of the CDR3 is 15 residues. CDR1 MNHEY and CDR2 SMNVEV come from the germline V gene (reference sequence). Trimming removed 4 bases from V and 4 bases from J, with 16 bases in between. The CDR3 spells CASSSRRAGSYGYTF. DNA of the CDR3: TGTGCCAGCAGTTCCCGACGGGCCGGGAGCTATGGCTACACCTTC.

This rearrangement joins TRBV5-4 to TRBJ2-3, with 10 bases that match TRBD1. The CDR3 has 17 amino acids. Unmatched junction bases numbered 10, after V lost 5 bases and J lost 1 base. Germline CDR1 and CDR2: SGHNT and YYREEE (reference sequence). The CDR3 region has the DNA TGTGCCAGCAGTGCCGGGACAGGGGTAGGGGGCACAGATACGCAGTATTTT. It yields the protein CASSAGTGVGGTDTQYF. Full variable domain (missing parts from reference TRBV5-4 and TRBJ2-3): ETGVTQSPTHLIKTRGQQVTLRCSSQSGHNTVSWYQQALGQGPQFIFQYYREEENGRGNFPPRFSGLQFPNYSSELNVNALELDDSALYLCASSAGTGVGGTDTQYFGPGTRLTVL.

This clone was found a few times. The chain employs TRBV9 and TRBJ1-2; D is unresolved. The CDR3 covers 17 residues. The V end lost 5 bases, the J end lost 0 bases, and 20 bases lay between the germline ends. Per the germline V gene, CDR1 is SGDLS and CDR2 is YYNGEE. CDR3 residues: CASRREWAPQPNYGYTF. The CDR3 DNA reads TGTGCCAGCAGGAGGGAGTGGGCTCCGCAGCCTAACTATGGCTACACCTTC.

This chain uses TRBV5-5 with TRBJ2-3; perhaps TRBD1 as D (6 bases). Trimming removed 0 bases at V and 4 bases at J, with 15 bases between. Looked up from germline, CDR1 is SGHKS and CDR2 is YYEKEE (reference sequence). This CDR3 contains 16 residues. The CDR3 spells CASSLGGTHMADTQYF. In nucleotides, the CDR3 is TGTGCCAGCAGCTTGGGGGGGACACACATGGCAGATACGCAGTATTTT. Full variable domain (remainder filled in from reference TRBV5-5 and TRBJ2-3): DAGVTQSPTHLIKTRGQQVTLRCSPISGHKSVSWYQQVLGQGPQFIFQYYEKEERGRGNFPDRFSARQFPNYSSELNVNALLLGDSALYLCASSLGGTHMADTQYFGPGTRLTVL.

V is TRBV5-1 and J is TRBJ2-1; 14 bases are shared with TRBD2. Germline V lookup: CDR1 SGHRS, CDR2 YFSETQ. With 4 bases clipped from V and 8 bases from J, the junction kept 8 bases outside the gene matches. The CDR3 extends over 16 amino acids. The chain's CDR3 is CASSEGTSGSVDEQFF. For the CDR3, the DNA is TGCGCCAGCAGCGAGGGGACTAGCGGGAGTGTAGATGAGCAGTTCTTC.

V usage is TRBV19 and J usage is TRBJ1-1; perhaps TRBD1 as D (5 bases). The CDR3 is 21 amino acids. The germline V gene encodes CDR1 LNHDA and CDR2 SQIVND (reference sequence). V lost 4 bases, J lost 0 bases, and 30 bases lay in between. CDR3 in DNA: TGTGCCAGTAGTAGGACACGACGATCGATCACCCACGGTGGTGTGAACACTGAAGCTTTCTTT. Protein: CASSRTRRSITHGGVNTEAFF.

The gene calls are TRBV6-5 and TRBJ2-7, with 8 bases fitting TRBD2. The germline V gene has CDR1 MNHEY and CDR2 SVGAGI. V gave up 6 bases and J gave up 7 bases; unmatched junction bases: 5. This CDR3 is 12 amino acids long. Here the CDR3 reads CASSRTGGEQYF. The CDR3 DNA follows: TGTGCCAGCAGCCGCACGGGGGGGGAGCAGTACTTC.

This clone was observed a handful of times. The genes are TRBV27 and TRBJ1-1; D perhaps matches TRBD1 (5 bases). The CDR3 is 12 residues long. Trimming stripped 8 bases from V and 10 bases from J, with 17 bases between. Germline CDR1 MNHEY, CDR2 SMNVEV (reference sequence). The CDR3 region is CASSTTGGGAFF. In DNA form, the CDR3 reads TGTGCCAGCTCCACCACCGGGGGGGGAGCTTTCTTT.